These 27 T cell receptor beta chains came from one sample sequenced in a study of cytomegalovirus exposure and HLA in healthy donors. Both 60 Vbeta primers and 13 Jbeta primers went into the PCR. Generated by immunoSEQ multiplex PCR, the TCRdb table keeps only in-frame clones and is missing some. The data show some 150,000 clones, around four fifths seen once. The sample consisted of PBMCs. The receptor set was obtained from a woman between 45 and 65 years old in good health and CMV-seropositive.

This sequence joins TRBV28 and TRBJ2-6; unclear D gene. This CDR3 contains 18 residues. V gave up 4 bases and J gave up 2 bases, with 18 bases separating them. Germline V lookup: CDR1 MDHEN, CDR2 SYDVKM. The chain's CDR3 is CASSSLTPTRTGANVLTF. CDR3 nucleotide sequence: TGTGCCAGCAGTTCCCTAACCCCGACACGGACTGGGGCCAACGTCCTGACTTTC.

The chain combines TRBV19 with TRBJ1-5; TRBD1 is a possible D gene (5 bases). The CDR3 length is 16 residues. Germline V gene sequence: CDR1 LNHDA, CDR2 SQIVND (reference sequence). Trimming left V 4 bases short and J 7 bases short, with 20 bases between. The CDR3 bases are TGTGCCAGTAGTACAGCTGGACATATGCGGAAACAGCCCCAGCATTTT. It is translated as CASSTAGHMRKQPQHF.

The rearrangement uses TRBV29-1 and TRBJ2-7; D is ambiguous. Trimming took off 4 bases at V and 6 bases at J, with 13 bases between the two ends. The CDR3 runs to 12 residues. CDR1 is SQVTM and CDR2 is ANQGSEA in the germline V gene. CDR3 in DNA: TGCAGCGTTGGCGGCCTCCAAGTCGAGCAGTACTTC. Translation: CSVGGLQVEQYF.

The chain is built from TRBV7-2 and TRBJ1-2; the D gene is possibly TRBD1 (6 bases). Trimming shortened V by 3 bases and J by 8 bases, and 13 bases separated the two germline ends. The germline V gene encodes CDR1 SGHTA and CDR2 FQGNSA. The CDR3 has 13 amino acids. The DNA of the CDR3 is TGTGCCAGCAGCTTTTACAGGGACGGGGGCTACACCTTC. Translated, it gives CASSFYRDGGYTF.

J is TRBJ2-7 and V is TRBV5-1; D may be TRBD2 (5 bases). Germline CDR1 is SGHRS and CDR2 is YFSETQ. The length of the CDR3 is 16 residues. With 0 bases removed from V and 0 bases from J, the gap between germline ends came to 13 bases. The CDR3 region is CASSLGFGVSSYEQYF. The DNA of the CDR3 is TGCGCCAGCAGCTTGGGATTCGGGGTAAGCTCCTACGAGCAGTACTTC.

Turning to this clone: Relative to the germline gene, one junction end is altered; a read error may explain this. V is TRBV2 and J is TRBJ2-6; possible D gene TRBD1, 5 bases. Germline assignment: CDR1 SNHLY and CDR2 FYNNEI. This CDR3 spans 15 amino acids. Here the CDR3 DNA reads TGTGCCAGCAGTAGGGGATACTCTGGGGCCAACGGCCTGACTTTC. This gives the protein CASSRGYSGANGLTF. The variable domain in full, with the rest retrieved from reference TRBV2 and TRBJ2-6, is EPEVTQTPSHQVTQMGQEVILRCVPISNHLYFYWYRQILGQKVEFLVSFYNNEISEKSEIFDDQFSVERPDGSNFTLKIRSTKLEDSAMYFCASSRGYSGANGLTFGAGSRLTVL.

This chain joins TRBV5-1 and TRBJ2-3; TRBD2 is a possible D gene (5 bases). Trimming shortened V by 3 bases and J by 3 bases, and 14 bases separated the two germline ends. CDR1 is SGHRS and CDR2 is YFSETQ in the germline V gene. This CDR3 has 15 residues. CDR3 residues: CASSWILGRTDTQYF. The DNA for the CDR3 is TGCGCCAGCAGCTGGATCCTTGGGAGAACAGATACGCAGTATTTT.

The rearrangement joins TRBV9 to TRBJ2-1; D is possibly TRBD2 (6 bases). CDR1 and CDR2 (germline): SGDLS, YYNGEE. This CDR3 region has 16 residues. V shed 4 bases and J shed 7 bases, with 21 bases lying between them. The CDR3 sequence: CASSPPGLAIINEQFF. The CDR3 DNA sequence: TGTGCCAGCAGCCCCCCGGGACTTGCTATTATTAATGAGCAGTTCTTC.

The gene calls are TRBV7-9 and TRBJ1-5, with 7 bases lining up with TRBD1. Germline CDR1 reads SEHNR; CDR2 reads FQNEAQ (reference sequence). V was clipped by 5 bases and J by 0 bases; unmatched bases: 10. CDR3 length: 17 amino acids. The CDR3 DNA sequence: TGTGCCAGCAGCGCTACCGGGACAGAATTTAGCAATCAGCCCCAGCATTTT. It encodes CASSATGTEFSNQPQHF.

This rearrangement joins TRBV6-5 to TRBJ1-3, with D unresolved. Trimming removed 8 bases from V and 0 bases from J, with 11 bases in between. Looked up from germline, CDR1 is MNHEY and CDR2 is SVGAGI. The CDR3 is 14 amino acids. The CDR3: CASRLAGSGNTIYF. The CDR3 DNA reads TGTGCCAGCCGCCTGGCAGGCTCTGGAAACACCATATATTTT.

CDR3 residues: CASSNPSSGRPNEQYF. The CDR3, as DNA: TGTGCCAGCAGCAACCCCTCTAGCGGGAGGCCTAACGAGCAGTACTTC. V and J are TRBV11-1 and TRBJ2-7; 11 nucleotides align to TRBD2. V shed 5 bases and J 5 bases; nucleotides not matched to a gene: 11. This CDR3 is built from 16 residues. The V gene's germline CDR1 is SGHAT and CDR2 FQDESV (reference sequence).

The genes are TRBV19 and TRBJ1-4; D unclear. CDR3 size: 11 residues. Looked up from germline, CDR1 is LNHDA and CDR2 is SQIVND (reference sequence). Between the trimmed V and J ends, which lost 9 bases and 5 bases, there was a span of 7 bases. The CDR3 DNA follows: TGTGCCAGCCGCGGCAATGAAAAACTGTTTTTT. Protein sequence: CASRGNEKLFF.

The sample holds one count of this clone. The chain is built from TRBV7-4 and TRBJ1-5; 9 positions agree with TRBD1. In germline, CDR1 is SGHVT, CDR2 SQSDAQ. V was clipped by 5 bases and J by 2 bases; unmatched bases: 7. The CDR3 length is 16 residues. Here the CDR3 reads CASSDRTGEGNQPQHF. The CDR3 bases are TGTGCCAGCAGCGACCGGACAGGGGAAGGCAATCAGCCCCAGCATTTT.

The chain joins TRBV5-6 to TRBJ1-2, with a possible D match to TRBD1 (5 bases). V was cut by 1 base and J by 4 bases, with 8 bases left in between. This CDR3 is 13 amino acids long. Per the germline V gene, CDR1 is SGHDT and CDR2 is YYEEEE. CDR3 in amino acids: CASSLQGTYGYTF. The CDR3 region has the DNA TGTGCCAGCAGCTTGCAGGGTACCTATGGCTACACCTTC.

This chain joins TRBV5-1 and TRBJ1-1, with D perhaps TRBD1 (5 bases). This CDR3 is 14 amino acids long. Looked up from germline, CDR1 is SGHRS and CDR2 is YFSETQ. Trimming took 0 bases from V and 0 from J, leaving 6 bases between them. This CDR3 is CASSLDRMNTEAFF. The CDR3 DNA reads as TGCGCCAGCAGCTTGGACAGGATGAACACTGAAGCTTTCTTT.

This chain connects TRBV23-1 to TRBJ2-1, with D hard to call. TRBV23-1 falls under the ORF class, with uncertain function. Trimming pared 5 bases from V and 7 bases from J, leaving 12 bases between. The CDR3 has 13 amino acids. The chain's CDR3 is CASSGLPHNEQFF. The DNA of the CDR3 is TGCGCCAGCAGTGGCTTACCCCATAATGAGCAGTTCTTC.

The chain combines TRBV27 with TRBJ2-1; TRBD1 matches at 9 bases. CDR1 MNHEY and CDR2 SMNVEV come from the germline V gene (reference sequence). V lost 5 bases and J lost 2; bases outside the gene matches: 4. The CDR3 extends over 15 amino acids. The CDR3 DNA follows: TGTGCCAGCAGTCTGGACAGGGGAACCTACAATGAGCAGTTCTTC. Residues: CASSLDRGTYNEQFF.

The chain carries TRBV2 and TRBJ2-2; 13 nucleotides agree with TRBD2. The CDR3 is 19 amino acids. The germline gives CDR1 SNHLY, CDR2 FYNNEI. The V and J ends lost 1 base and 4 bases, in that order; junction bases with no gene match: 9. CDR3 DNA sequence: TGTGCCAGCAGTGAAGTCCCCCTAACTAGCGGGAGGGGCACCGGGGAGCTGTTTTTT. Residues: CASSEVPLTSGRGTGELFF.

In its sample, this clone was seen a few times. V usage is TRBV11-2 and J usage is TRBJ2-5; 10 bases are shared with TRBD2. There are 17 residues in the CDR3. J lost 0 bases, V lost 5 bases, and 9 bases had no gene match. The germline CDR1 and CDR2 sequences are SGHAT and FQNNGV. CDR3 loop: CASSPLAGGEYQETQYF. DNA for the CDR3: TGTGCCAGCAGCCCCTTAGCGGGGGGAGAGTACCAAGAGACCCAGTACTTC.

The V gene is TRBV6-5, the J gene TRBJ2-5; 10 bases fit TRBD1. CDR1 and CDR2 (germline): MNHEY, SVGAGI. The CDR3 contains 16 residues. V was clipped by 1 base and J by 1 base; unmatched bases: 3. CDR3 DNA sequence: TGTGCCAGCAGTTACTTCCGGACAGGGGGCCAAGAGACCCAGTACTTC. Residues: CASSYFRTGGQETQYF.

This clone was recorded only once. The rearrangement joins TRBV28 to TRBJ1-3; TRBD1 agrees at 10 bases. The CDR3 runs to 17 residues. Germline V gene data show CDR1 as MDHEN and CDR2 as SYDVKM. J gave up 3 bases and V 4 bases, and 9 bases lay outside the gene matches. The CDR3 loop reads CASSSRDRGYVGNTIYF. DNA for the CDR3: TGTGCCAGCAGTTCTCGGGACAGGGGTTATGTTGGAAACACCATATATTTT.

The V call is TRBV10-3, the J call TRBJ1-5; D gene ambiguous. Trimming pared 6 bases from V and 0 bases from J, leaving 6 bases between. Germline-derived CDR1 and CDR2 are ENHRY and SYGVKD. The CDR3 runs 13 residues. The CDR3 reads CAIRQYSNQPQHF. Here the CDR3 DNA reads TGTGCCATCAGACAATATAGCAATCAGCCCCAGCATTTT.

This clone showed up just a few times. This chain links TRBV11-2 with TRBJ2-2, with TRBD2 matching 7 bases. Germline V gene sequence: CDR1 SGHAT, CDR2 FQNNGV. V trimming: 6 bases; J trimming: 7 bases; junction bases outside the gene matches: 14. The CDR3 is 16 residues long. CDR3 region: CASRAPGGRFYGELFF. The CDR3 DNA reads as TGTGCCAGCAGGGCGCCCGGCGGGAGATTTTACGGGGAGCTGTTTTTT.

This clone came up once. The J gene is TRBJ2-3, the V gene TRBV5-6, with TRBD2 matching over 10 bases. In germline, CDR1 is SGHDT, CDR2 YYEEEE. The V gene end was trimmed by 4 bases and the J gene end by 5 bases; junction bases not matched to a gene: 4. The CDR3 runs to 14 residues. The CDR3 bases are TGTGCCAGCAGCCAGGGACTAGCGCAAGATACGCAGTATTTT. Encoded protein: CASSQGLAQDTQYF. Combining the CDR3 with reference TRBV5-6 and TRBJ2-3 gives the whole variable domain DAGVTQSPTHLIKTRGQQVTLRCSPKSGHDTVSWYQQALGQGPQFIFQYYEEEERQRGNFPDRFSGHQFPNYSSELNVNALLLGDSALYLCASSQGLAQDTQYFGPGTRLTVL.

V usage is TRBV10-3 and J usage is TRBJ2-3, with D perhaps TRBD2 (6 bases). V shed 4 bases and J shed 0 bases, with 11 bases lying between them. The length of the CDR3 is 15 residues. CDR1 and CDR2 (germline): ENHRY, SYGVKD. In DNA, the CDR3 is TGTGCCATCAGTGGGGGACTTATCAGCACAGATACGCAGTATTTT. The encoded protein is CAISGGLISTDTQYF.

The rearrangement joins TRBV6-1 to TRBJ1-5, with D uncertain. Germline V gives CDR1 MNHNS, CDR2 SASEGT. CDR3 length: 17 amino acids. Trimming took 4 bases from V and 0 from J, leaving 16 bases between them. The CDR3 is CASSGFVFGLSNQPQHF. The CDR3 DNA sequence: TGTGCCAGCAGTGGTTTTGTATTTGGGCTTAGCAATCAGCCCCAGCATTTT.

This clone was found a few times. In nucleotides, the CDR3 is TGTGCCAGCAGCTTGTATAACATTAACTATGGCTACACCTTC. Protein sequence: CASSLYNINYGYTF. The chain combines TRBV5-5 with TRBJ1-2; D call uncertain. The CDR3 length is 14 residues. The germline V and J ends were trimmed by 1 base and 1 base, with 8 bases remaining between them. CDR1 SGHKS and CDR2 YYEKEE come from the germline V gene (reference sequence).